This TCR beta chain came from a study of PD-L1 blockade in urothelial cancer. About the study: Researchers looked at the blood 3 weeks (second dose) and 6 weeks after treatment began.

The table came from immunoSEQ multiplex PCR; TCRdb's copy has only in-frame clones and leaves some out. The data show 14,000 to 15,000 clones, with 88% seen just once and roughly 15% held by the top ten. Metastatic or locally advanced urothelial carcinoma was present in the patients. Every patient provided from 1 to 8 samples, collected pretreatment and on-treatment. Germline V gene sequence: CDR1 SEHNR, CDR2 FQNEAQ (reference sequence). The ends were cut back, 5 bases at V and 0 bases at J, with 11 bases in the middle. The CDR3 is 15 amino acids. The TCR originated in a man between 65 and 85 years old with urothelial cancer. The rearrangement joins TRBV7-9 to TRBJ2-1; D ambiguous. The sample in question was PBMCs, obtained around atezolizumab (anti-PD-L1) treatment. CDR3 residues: CASSLSYSSYNEQFF. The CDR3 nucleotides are TGTGCCAGCAGCCTATCTTACAGCTCCTACAATGAGCAGTTCTTC.